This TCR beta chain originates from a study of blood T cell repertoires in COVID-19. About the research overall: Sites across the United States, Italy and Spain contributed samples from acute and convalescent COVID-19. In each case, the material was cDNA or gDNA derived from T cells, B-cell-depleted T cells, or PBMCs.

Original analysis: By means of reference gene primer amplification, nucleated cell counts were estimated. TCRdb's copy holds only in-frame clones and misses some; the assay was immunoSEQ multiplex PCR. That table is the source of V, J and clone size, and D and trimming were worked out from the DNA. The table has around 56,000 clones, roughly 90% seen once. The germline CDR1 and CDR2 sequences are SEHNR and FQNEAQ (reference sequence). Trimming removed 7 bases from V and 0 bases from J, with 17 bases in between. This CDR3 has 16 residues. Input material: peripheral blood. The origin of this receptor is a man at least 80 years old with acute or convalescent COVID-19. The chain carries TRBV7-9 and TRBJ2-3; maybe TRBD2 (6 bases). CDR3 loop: CASTLGGGTSTDTQYF. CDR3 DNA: TGTGCCAGCACTCTCGGGGGAGGAACTAGCACAGATACGCAGTATTTT.